These 28 T cell receptor beta chains came from one sample sequenced in a study of blood T cells in healthy people across ages. Primers used in a second PCR of roughly 7 to 11 cycles were a sample-barcoded 5' primer and a J-beta primer mix. TCRdb used MiXCR to reprocess the 5' RACE reads, holding one entry per CDR3 protein. The sample contains fewer than 700,000 distinct CDR3 sequences, around 50% of which appear only once. Source material: blood. The receptors shown here come from a man aged 80 or over in good health.

A few counts support this clonotype. The genes are TRBV29-1 and TRBJ2-5, with 11 nucleotides matching TRBD1. With 3 bases clipped from V and 0 bases from J, the junction kept 6 bases outside the gene matches. The CDR3 extends over 16 amino acids. In germline, CDR1 is SQVTM, CDR2 ANQGSEA. The CDR3 is CSVEGGQGAYQETQYF. The CDR3, as DNA: TGCAGCGTTGAGGGTGGACAGGGGGCGTACCAAGAGACCCAGTACTTC.

This sequence joins TRBV27 and TRBJ2-7; TRBD1 matches at 9 bases. Germline V gives CDR1 MNHEY, CDR2 SMNVEV (reference sequence). The V and J ends lost 6 bases and 5 bases, in that order; junction bases with no gene match: 11. This CDR3 has 15 residues. CDR3 DNA sequence: TGTGCCAGCAGCTCGACAGGGGACAGGGATGACGAGCAGTACTTC. Residues: CASSSTGDRDDEQYF.

The CDR3 protein is CASSLSFVGDTQYF. The CDR3 nucleotides are TGTGCCAGCAGTTTGTCATTCGTCGGAGATACGCAGTATTTT. The chain links TRBV6-5 to TRBJ2-3; D is ambiguous. Germline CDR1 MNHEY, CDR2 SVGAGI. With 4 bases removed from V and 5 bases from J, the gap between germline ends came to 13 bases. This CDR3 comprises 14 residues.

The chain couples TRBV21-1 to TRBJ1-2. TRBV21-1 is shown as a pseudogene. The CDR3 is 14 amino acids. CDR3 DNA: TGTGCCAGCAGCAAGGGCCGAATCAACTATGGCTACACCTTC. Amino acids: CASSKGRINYGYTF.

The genes are TRBV20-1 and TRBJ2-3, with 11 bases fitting TRBD1. Germline CDR1 reads DFQATT; CDR2 reads SNEGSKA (reference sequence). CDR3 length: 16 amino acids. V dropped 2 bases and J dropped 2; count of bases not matched to a gene: 6. The DNA of the CDR3 is TGCAGTGCTAGACCCTGGGACAGGGGGTACACAGATACGCAGTATTTT. Protein sequence: CSARPWDRGYTDTQYF.

This chain uses TRBV29-1 with TRBJ2-1; 12 bases align to TRBD2. Germline CDR1 and CDR2: SQVTM and ANQGSEA. V dropped 7 bases and J dropped 8; count of bases not matched to a gene: 6. CDR3 size: 13 residues. The DNA for the CDR3 is TGCAGCGCTGGACTAGCGGGATTTTATGAGCAGTTCTTC. This gives the protein CSAGLAGFYEQFF.

As regards this clonotype: One end of the junction fails to match germline, which may point to a read error. This chain connects TRBV29-1 to TRBJ2-7; no clear D. The germline CDR1 and CDR2 sequences are SQVTM and ANQGSEA. The CDR3 runs to 12 residues. The DNA of the CDR3 is TGCAACGTTGAAGGTACCTCCTACGAGCAGTACTTC. This codes for CNVEGTSYEQYF.

The sample holds a few counts of this clonotype. The chain uses TRBV6-1 and TRBJ2-3; 8 bases are a match to TRBD2. The germline CDR1 and CDR2 sequences are MNHNS and SASEGT. This CDR3 comprises 15 residues. J lost 0 bases, V lost 10 bases, and 9 bases had no gene match. Here the CDR3 DNA reads TGTGCCACCCAACCCAAGCGGGAGAGCACAGATACGCAGTATTTT. This codes for CATQPKRESTDTQYF.

Only one count was recorded for this clonotype. The chain couples TRBV29-1 to TRBJ2-3; the match to TRBD2 covers 9 bases. V lost 6 bases, J lost 15 bases, and 22 bases stayed unmatched. The CDR3 runs 15 residues. CDR1 is SQVTM and CDR2 is ANQGSEA in the germline V gene. For the CDR3, the DNA is TGCAGCGTAGGCACACTAGCGGGTACCACAGATACGCGATATTTT. It yields the protein CSVGTLAGTTDTRYF.

The CDR3 DNA reads TGTGCCAGCAGCCCTGGGACAGGGTTATCCGGGGAGCTGTTTTTT. Amino acids: CASSPGTGLSGELFF. The genes are TRBV7-9 and TRBJ2-2, with 9 bases matching TRBD1. This CDR3 has 15 residues. The V gene's germline CDR1 is SEHNR and CDR2 FQNEAQ (reference sequence). The trim removed 5 bases at V and 6 bases at J, leaving 7 bases unmatched.

CDR3 nucleotides: TGTGCCAGCAGTCCACGGGGGGGCTATTACGAGCAGTACTTC. Translated: CASSPRGGYYEQYF. The V gene is TRBV12-3 or TRBV12-4, the J gene TRBJ2-5; 8 bases align to TRBD2. The DNA end favors TRBJ2-7, so the J call may be wrong. The CDR3 contains 14 residues.

The rearrangement links TRBV12-3 or TRBV12-4 to TRBJ2-1; D is undetermined. This CDR3 contains 15 residues. V lost 7 bases to trimming and J lost 0 bases, with 13 bases between them. Written as DNA, the CDR3 is TGTGCCAGCAAAGCTCGGGTTAGCTCCTACAATGAGCAGTTCTTC. It is translated as CASKARVSSYNEQFF.

In its sample, this clonotype was seen a few times. The rearrangement links TRBV6-1 to TRBJ1-5, with D possibly being TRBD1 (6 bases). Trimming left V 3 bases short and J 7 bases short, with 10 bases between. The CDR3 covers 13 residues. Germline V gives CDR1 MNHNS, CDR2 SASEGT. The CDR3 coding sequence is TGTGCCAGCAGTGAGGCAGGGGTCCAGCCCCAGCATTTT. Encoded protein: CASSEAGVQPQHF.

This clonotype was detected many times. This rearrangement joins TRBV6-5 to TRBJ2-6; D is unclear. V dropped 4 bases and J dropped 0 bases, with 16 bases sitting between them. The CDR3 totals 18 residues. From germline, CDR1 is MNHEY and CDR2 SVGAGI. The CDR3 DNA reads TGTGCCAGCAGTTCCGACACCTACACCAGCTCTGGGGCCAACGTCCTGACTTTC. Its translation: CASSSDTYTSSGANVLTF.

A few counts support this clonotype. J is TRBJ2-5 and V is TRBV18, with 8 bases fitting TRBD1. This CDR3 is 14 amino acids long. Germline V gene sequence: CDR1 KGHSH, CDR2 LQKENI. V lost 3 bases to trimming and J lost 4 bases; unmatched junction nucleotides: 4. In DNA, the CDR3 is TGTGCCAGCTCACCGGGACAGGACGGAGAGACCCAGTACTTC. Its protein is CASSPGQDGETQYF.

This chain links TRBV7-3 with TRBJ2-5, with 7 bases lining up with TRBD1. The CDR3 sequence is 15 residues long. V dropped 5 bases and J dropped 2; count of bases not matched to a gene: 8. CDR1 and CDR2 (germline): SGHTA, FQGTGA. As DNA, the CDR3 is TGTGCCAGCAGCGTGACAGGGATGATACAAGAGACCCAGTACTTC. It specifies CASSVTGMIQETQYF.

This chain links TRBV12-3 or TRBV12-4 with TRBJ2-1; TRBD2 matches 7 bases. V shed 3 bases, J shed 3 bases, and the junction held 11 bases outside the gene matches. The CDR3 extends over 17 amino acids. CDR3 residues: CASSLGEGGGLYNEQFF. The CDR3 DNA is TGTGCCAGCAGTTTGGGGGAGGGAGGAGGCCTCTACAATGAGCAGTTCTTC.

This clonotype appeared a few times. This sequence joins TRBV20-1 and TRBJ2-5; 11 bases map to TRBD1. From germline, CDR1 is DFQATT and CDR2 SNEGSKA (reference sequence). V shed 5 bases, J shed 2 bases, and the junction held 4 bases outside the gene matches. CDR3 length: 14 amino acids. This CDR3 is CSAQRDRGQETQYF. The CDR3 DNA reads as TGCAGTGCTCAACGGGACAGGGGGCAAGAGACCCAGTACTTC.

Only one count was recorded for this clonotype. The V call is TRBV20-1, the J call TRBJ2-3, with D possibly called TRBD1 or TRBD2 (5 bases each). This CDR3 has 19 amino acids. Trimming cost V 1 base and J 0 bases, with 23 bases left between them. Germline CDR1 and CDR2: DFQATT and SNEGSKA (reference sequence). The CDR3 sequence is CSARALSEGGRASTDTQYF. CDR3 bases: TGCAGTGCTAGAGCTCTCTCCGAGGGTGGCAGGGCTAGCACAGATACGCAGTATTTT.

The rearrangement joins TRBV6-6 to TRBJ1-5; D ambiguous. Germline V gives CDR1 MNHNY, CDR2 SVGAGI (reference sequence). V was clipped by 0 bases and J by 4 bases, with 10 bases between them. This CDR3 contains 15 residues. CDR3 in DNA: TGTGCCAGCAGTTACTCCGGGCGGGAAAATCAGCCCCAGCATTTT. It yields the protein CASSYSGRENQPQHF.

This chain uses TRBV21-1 with TRBJ2-1; whether TRBD1, the table's D call, matches the DNA was not checked. TRBV21-1 constitutes a pseudogene. The CDR3 is 17 residues long. The CDR3 here is CASSKDPPQGDYNEQFF. The CDR3 bases are TGTGCCAGCAGCAAAGACCCGCCCCAGGGGGACTACAATGAGCAGTTCTTC.

This clonotype was counted at least ten times. The chain links TRBV6-5 to TRBJ2-5; 10 nucleotides match TRBD2. CDR1 and CDR2 from the germline V gene are MNHEY and SVGAGI. The length of the CDR3 is 14 residues. J was trimmed by 3 bases and V by 7 bases; bases with no gene match: 5. The CDR3 protein is CASNRAGGKETQYF. CDR3 sequence (DNA): TGTGCCAGCAACCGAGCGGGGGGGAAAGAGACCCAGTACTTC.

The chain recombines TRBV6-5 with TRBJ2-2, with a weak D call TRBD1 (6 bases). V lost 2 bases and J 4 bases, leaving 14 bases between the germline ends. The CDR3 runs 16 residues. CDR1 and CDR2 from the germline V gene are MNHEY and SVGAGI. CDR3 amino acids: CASSYPARGGTGELFF. In DNA form, the CDR3 reads TGTGCCAGCAGTTACCCGGCCAGGGGCGGCACCGGGGAGCTGTTTTTT.

This sequence joins TRBV9 and TRBJ2-3, with 15 bases fitting TRBD2. Per the germline V gene, CDR1 is SGDLS and CDR2 is YYNGEE. J lost 4 bases, V lost 4 bases, and 10 bases had no gene match. The CDR3 extends over 18 amino acids. CDR3 bases: TGTGCCAGCAGCACCCCCTCCTGGACTAGCGGGGGGGCAGATACGCAGTATTTT. It is translated as CASSTPSWTSGGADTQYF. The full variable domain, rest sourced from reference TRBV9 and TRBJ2-3, is DSGVTQTPKHLITATGQRVTLRCSPRSGDLSVYWYQQSLDQGLQFLIQYYNGEERAKGNILERFSAQQFPDLHSELNLSSLELGDSALYFCASSTPSWTSGGADTQYFGPGTRLTVL.

This clonotype was counted at least ten times. The chain links TRBV28 to TRBJ2-7, with D unclear. Germline V gene data show CDR1 as MDHEN and CDR2 as SYDVKM. The germline V and J ends were trimmed by 8 bases and 0 bases, with 11 bases remaining between them. The CDR3 spans 13 residues. The CDR3 sequence: CASLDPSSYEQYF. CDR3 DNA: TGTGCCAGCCTAGACCCTAGCTCCTACGAGCAGTACTTC.

This chain links TRBV5-1 with TRBJ2-1; D is possibly TRBD1 or TRBD2 (5 bases each). The V gene lost 0 bases and the J gene lost 0 bases, with 19 bases spanning the gap. CDR1 and CDR2 from the germline V gene are SGHRS and YFSETQ. The CDR3 length is 19 residues. As DNA, the CDR3 is TGCGCCAGCAGCTTGGAGGGACCCGGTTCGTTGGGCTCCTACAATGAGCAGTTCTTC. This translates into CASSLEGPGSLGSYNEQFF.

This chain uses TRBV28 with TRBJ2-7, with D hard to call. Germline V gene sequence: CDR1 MDHEN, CDR2 SYDVKM. Deletions cut 6 bases from V and 1 base from J, with 13 bases between. The CDR3 has 14 amino acids. The CDR3 protein is CASSVLLGSYEQYF. The CDR3 region has the DNA TGTGCCAGCAGCGTCCTTTTGGGGTCCTACGAGCAGTACTTC.

Concerning this clonotype itself: Given a much more abundant clone one base away, this may be a read error. The chain carries TRBV10-2 and TRBJ2-5; 8 positions agree with TRBD2. CDR1 and CDR2 (germline): WSHSY, SAAADI. The CDR3 is 13 residues long. Germline trimming cut 6 bases from V and 4 bases from J; bases unmatched to any gene: 4. The CDR3 DNA reads TGCGCCAGCAGCGGAGCGGGGGCAGAGACCCAGTACTTC. It encodes CASSGAGAETQYF.